The next 29 T cell receptor beta chains were all read from a single sample in a study of graft-versus-host responses after intestinal transplantation. Only in-frame clones appear in the TCRdb table, and some are missing; sequencing was by immunoSEQ multiplex PCR. The table includes 100,000 to 130,000 clones, roughly 90% detected once. These receptors have no identified antigens. The sequenced sample was unstimulated CD4+ T cells sorted from spleen or lymph node cells, obtained before transplant. Receptor source: a human donor who was the organ donor for an intestinal transplant.

The rearrangement joins TRBV19 to TRBJ1-3, with TRBD1 as a possible D gene (5 bases). The CDR3 sequence is 15 residues long. The V gene's germline CDR1 is LNHDA and CDR2 SQIVND (reference sequence). Trimming cost V 8 bases and J 4 bases, with 18 bases left between them. The CDR3 DNA is TGTGCCAGTCGACAGAGCGCCTTTGCAGGAAACACCATATATTTT. Translation: CASRQSAFAGNTIYF. Full variable domain (remainder filled in from reference TRBV19 and TRBJ1-3): DGGITQSPKYLFRKEGQNVTLSCEQNLNHDAMYWYRQDPGQGLRLIYYSQIVNDFQKGDIAEGYSVSREKKESFPLTVTSAQKNPTAFYLCASRQSAFAGNTIYFGEGSWLTVV.

The chain employs TRBV5-4 and TRBJ2-3; D is undetermined. The CDR3 is 15 amino acids. Germline CDR1 SGHNT, CDR2 YYREEE (reference sequence). V lost 4 bases and J 1 base, leaving 13 bases between the germline ends. The CDR3 sequence: CASSSRVAGTDTQYF. CDR3 in DNA: TGTGCCAGCAGCAGCCGGGTTGCAGGCACAGATACGCAGTATTTT.

The chain couples TRBV4-1 to TRBJ1-2, with 7 bases that match TRBD1. The V segment lost 3 bases and the J segment 5 bases; nucleotides outside the gene matches: 12. The CDR3 loop spans 16 amino acids. Germline lookup yields CDR1 MGHRA and CDR2 YSYEKL. The CDR3 bases are TGCGCCAGCAGCCATCTGCAGGGGGATCTGGGATATGGCTACACCTTC. It yields the protein CASSHLQGDLGYGYTF.

The chain is built from TRBV29-1 and TRBJ2-1; TRBD2 aligns across 10 bases. Germline V CDR1 and CDR2: SQVTM, ANQGSEA. The CDR3 is 14 residues long. The J segment lost 1 base and the V segment lost 6 bases, leaving 3 bases of the junction unmatched. CDR3 nucleotides: TGCAGCGTAACACTAGCGGGGTCCTACAATGAGCAGTTCTTC. This sequence encodes CSVTLAGSYNEQFF.

This clone was counted once. J is TRBJ1-1 and V is TRBV4-2; D gene unclear. Germline values: CDR1 LGHNA, CDR2 YNFKEQ. The CDR3 is 14 residues long. Trimming took 2 bases from V and 1 from J, leaving 8 bases between them. CDR3 amino acids: CASSQINENTEAFF. The DNA for the CDR3 is TGTGCCAGCAGCCAAATAAACGAGAACACTGAAGCTTTCTTT.

This chain uses TRBV5-1 with TRBJ1-1; D unclear. The CDR3 has 15 amino acids. Trimming cost V 1 base and J 3 bases, with 13 bases left between them. Looked up from germline, CDR1 is SGHRS and CDR2 is YFSETQ. The CDR3 is CASSLKYTADTEAFF. In DNA, the CDR3 is TGCGCCAGCAGCTTGAAGTACACGGCGGACACTGAAGCTTTCTTT.

J is TRBJ2-1 and V is TRBV30; 15 bases fit TRBD2. This CDR3 has 17 amino acids. Losses at the gene ends were 5 bases for V and 4 bases for J; bases not matched to a gene: 9. CDR1 and CDR2 (germline): GTSNPN, SVGIG (reference sequence). The chain's CDR3 is CAWGLRTSGRDYNEQFF. Written as DNA, the CDR3 is TGTGCCTGGGGACTTCGGACTAGCGGGAGGGATTACAATGAGCAGTTCTTC.

The rearrangement links TRBV25-1 to TRBJ1-3, with no clear D. CDR3 length: 12 residues. V was trimmed by 5 bases and J by 4 bases, leaving 6 bases between them. The germline V gene has CDR1 MGHDK and CDR2 SYGVNS. CDR3 bases: TGTGCCAGCAGTAGCCCCGGAAACACCATATATTTT. It encodes CASSSPGNTIYF.

V gene TRBV11-2 combines with J gene TRBJ2-5, with D perhaps TRBD2 (5 bases). Germline CDR1 SGHAT, CDR2 FQNNGV. The length of the CDR3 is 15 residues. Trimming stripped 6 bases from V and 0 bases from J, with 14 bases between. The CDR3 DNA reads TGTGCCAGCAGTTCCCGCGAGGGCCACCAAGAGACCCAGTACTTC. Its translation: CASSSREGHQETQYF.

The chain has TRBV6-1 and TRBJ2-5; TRBD2 is a possible D gene (6 bases). CDR1 and CDR2 from the germline V gene are MNHNS and SASEGT. The CDR3 covers 13 residues. Trimming cost V 8 bases and J 2 bases, with 12 bases left between them. Here the CDR3 reads CASQYLAQETQYF. DNA of the CDR3: TGTGCCAGCCAATACCTAGCGCAAGAGACCCAGTACTTC.

DNA for the CDR3: TGTGCCAGCAGCTTGTCTGGGGCCAACGTCCTGACTTTC. This sequence encodes CASSLSGANVLTF. The V call is TRBV11-3, the J call TRBJ2-6; D call uncertain. Trimming took off 3 bases at V and 1 base at J, with 1 base between the two ends. The CDR3 extends over 13 amino acids. CDR1 is SGHNT and CDR2 is YENEEA in the germline V gene. The full variable domain, its missing parts supplied by reference TRBV11-3 and TRBJ2-6, is EAGVVQSPRYKIIEKKQPVAFWCNPISGHNTLYWYLQNLGQGPELLIRYENEEAVDDSQLPKDRFSAERLKGVDSTLKIQPAELGDSAVYLCASSLSGANVLTFGAGSRLTVL.

The chain has TRBV7-9 and TRBJ1-3; TRBD1 matches at 7 bases. CDR1 is SEHNR, CDR2 FQNEAQ, per germline (reference sequence). V was clipped by 3 bases and J by 1 base; unmatched bases: 6. This CDR3 spans 16 amino acids. Here the CDR3 DNA reads TGTGCCAGCAGCTTTCTTAAGGGGGCTTCTGGAAACACCATATATTTT. As protein: CASSFLKGASGNTIYF.

This chain connects TRBV7-3 to TRBJ2-3; no reliable D call. The CDR3 covers 12 residues. CDR1 and CDR2 from the germline V gene are SGHTA and FQGTGA. V lost 5 bases and J lost 1, with 4 bases in between. In DNA, the CDR3 is TGTGCCAGCAGCCGAGGCACAGATACGCAGTATTTT. Its translation is CASSRGTDTQYF.

V gene TRBV18 combines with J gene TRBJ2-7; 9 nucleotides agree with TRBD2. This CDR3 contains 16 residues. Trimming cost V 3 bases and J 6 bases; bases outside gene matches: 12. The germline CDR1 and CDR2 sequences are KGHSH and LQKENI. The DNA for the CDR3 is TGTGCCAGCTCACCGTCCCGAGCGGGAGGAGTGGGCGAGCAGTACTTC. Protein sequence: CASSPSRAGGVGEQYF.

The rearrangement joins TRBV11-2 to TRBJ2-7; 12 bases map to TRBD2. The CDR3 covers 17 residues. Germline CDR1 SGHAT, CDR2 FQNNGV. The V gene end was trimmed by 3 bases and the J gene end by 4 bases; junction bases not matched to a gene: 10. The CDR3, as DNA: TGTGCCAGCAGCTTCACAATATCACTAGCGGGAGGTTACGAGCAGTACTTC. Translating it yields CASSFTISLAGGYEQYF. Variable domain in full (rest from reference TRBV11-2 and TRBJ2-7): EAGVAQSPRYKIIEKRQSVAFWCNPISGHATLYWYQQILGQGPKLLIQFQNNGVVDDSQLPKDRFSAERLKGVDSTLKIQPAKLEDSAVYLCASSFTISLAGGYEQYFGPGTRLTVT.

This clone was detected a few times. The chain uses TRBV28 and TRBJ2-5, with a possible D match to TRBD1 (6 bases). V lost 3 bases and J 3 bases, leaving 8 bases between the germline ends. In germline, CDR1 is MDHEN, CDR2 SYDVKM. CDR3 length: 13 amino acids. The CDR3 DNA reads TGTGCCAGCAGTTTTTGGACAGAAGAGACCCAGTACTTC. Translating it yields CASSFWTEETQYF.

This chain connects TRBV1 to TRBJ1-3; the table's TRBD1 call for D was not verified on the DNA. TRBV1 is marked as a pseudogene. The CDR3 is made up of 13 amino acids. Written as DNA, the CDR3 is TGCACCAGCAGCGGTCAGGTTGGAAACACCATATATTTT. It is translated as CTSSGQVGNTIYF.

This clone was recorded only once. This chain links TRBV5-4 with TRBJ2-3, with 16 bases that match TRBD2. There are 17 residues in the CDR3. V lost 4 bases, J lost 2 bases, and 4 bases stayed unmatched. Germline V gene sequence: CDR1 SGHNT, CDR2 YYREEE (reference sequence). CDR3 amino acids: CASSKGLAGGNTDTQYF. Written as DNA, the CDR3 is TGTGCCAGCAGCAAGGGACTAGCGGGGGGGAACACAGATACGCAGTATTTT.

The rearrangement uses TRBV10-3 and TRBJ1-2; D remains unclear. This CDR3 is built from 14 residues. Deletions cut 8 bases from V and 3 bases from J, with 16 bases between. Germline V gene lookup returns CDR1 ENHRY and CDR2 SYGVKD. CDR3 loop: CAISEVQTDYGYTF. The CDR3 DNA reads as TGTGCCATCTCTGAGGTACAAACGGACTATGGCTACACCTTC.

The rearrangement uses TRBV29-1 and TRBJ1-2, with 12 bases lining up with TRBD1. V shed 2 bases, J shed 7 bases, and the junction held 5 bases outside the gene matches. The CDR3 length is 14 residues. Looked up from germline, CDR1 is SQVTM and CDR2 is ANQGSEA. In DNA, the CDR3 is TGCAGCGTTGAAATTTCGGGACAGGGGGCTGGCTACACCTTC. Amino acid sequence: CSVEISGQGAGYTF. The complete variable domain, with remaining parts taken from reference TRBV29-1 and TRBJ1-2, reads SAVISQKPSRDICQRGTSLTIQCQVDSQVTMMFWYRQQPGQSLTLIATANQGSEATYESGFVIDKFPISRPNLTFSTLTVSNMSPEDSSIYLCSVEISGQGAGYTFGSGTRLTVV.

The V and J genes are TRBV5-4 and TRBJ1-1; D call uncertain. The germline gives CDR1 SGHNT, CDR2 YYREEE (reference sequence). V was cut by 4 bases and J by 4 bases, with 8 bases left in between. The CDR3 consists of 12 residues. This chain's CDR3 is CASSRGITEAFF. CDR3 in DNA: TGTGCCAGCAGCAGAGGTATCACTGAAGCTTTCTTT. Combining the CDR3 with reference TRBV5-4 and TRBJ1-1 gives the whole variable domain ETGVTQSPTHLIKTRGQQVTLRCSSQSGHNTVSWYQQALGQGPQFIFQYYREEENGRGNFPPRFSGLQFPNYSSELNVNALELDDSALYLCASSRGITEAFFGQGTRLTVV.

The chain recombines TRBV6-6 with TRBJ2-7; D is uncertain. Germline V CDR1 and CDR2: MNHNY, SVGAGI (reference sequence). V lost 0 bases and J lost 7, with 10 bases in between. This CDR3 is built from 13 residues. The CDR3 nucleotides are TGTGCCAGCAGTTACTCGCCTGACTGGGAGCAGTACTTC. This codes for CASSYSPDWEQYF.

The gene calls are TRBV27 and TRBJ1-1, with D unresolved. The CDR3 is 16 residues long. Germline lookup yields CDR1 MNHEY and CDR2 SMNVEV (reference sequence). V was shortened by 1 base and J by 1 base, with 13 bases between the two germline ends. CDR3 residues: CASSLFGRAANTEAFF. CDR3 sequence (DNA): TGTGCCAGCAGTTTATTCGGGAGGGCGGCGAACACTGAAGCTTTCTTT.

This sequence joins TRBV2 and TRBJ1-1, with a tentative D call TRBD1 (5 bases). The CDR3 sequence is 13 residues long. V shed 5 bases and J shed 7 bases, with 14 bases lying between them. The germline CDR1 and CDR2 sequences are SNHLY and FYNNEI. The DNA for the CDR3 is TGTGCCAGCAGTTTCCGGGGCCAGCTTGAAGCTTTCTTT. Protein: CASSFRGQLEAFF.

This clone was observed once. J is TRBJ2-7 and V is TRBV2; TRBD1 or TRBD2 may be the D gene (5 bases each). Germline values: CDR1 SNHLY, CDR2 FYNNEI. The CDR3 is made up of 15 amino acids. V lost 7 bases to trimming and J lost 3 bases, with 19 bases between them. The CDR3 region has the DNA TGTGCCAGCATTAATCTTCCGGGACGCTTCTACGAGCAGTACTTC. Translating it yields CASINLPGRFYEQYF.

This chain uses TRBV10-1 with TRBJ2-2; D is uncertain. Germline-derived CDR1 and CDR2 are WNHNN and SYGVQD (reference sequence). With 0 bases removed from V and 4 bases from J, the gap between germline ends came to 9 bases. This CDR3 is 15 amino acids long. The CDR3 bases are TGCGCCAGCAGTGAGTCTGAACTGACCACCGGGGAGCTGTTTTTT. Residues: CASSESELTTGELFF.

This clone was seen only a few times. CDR3 bases: TGTGCCAGCAGTCCCATACTCAGCTACGAGCAGTACTTC. Translated, it gives CASSPILSYEQYF. This chain connects TRBV2 to TRBJ2-7; unclear D gene. Germline loops: CDR1 SNHLY, CDR2 FYNNEI. The CDR3 length is 13 residues. Trimming took off 5 bases at V and 3 bases at J, with 11 bases between the two ends. Looking up the rest from reference TRBV2 and TRBJ2-7 gives the full variable domain: EPEVTQTPSHQVTQMGQEVILRCVPISNHLYFYWYRQILGQKVEFLVSFYNNEISEKSEIFDDQFSVERPDGSNFTLKIRSTKLEDSAMYFCASSPILSYEQYFGPGTRLTVT.

The chain carries TRBV10-3 and TRBJ2-1; the match to TRBD2 covers 8 bases. This CDR3 has 16 amino acids. The V segment lost 0 bases and the J segment 7 bases; nucleotides outside the gene matches: 8. Germline V gene data show CDR1 as ENHRY and CDR2 as SYGVKD. CDR3 sequence reads: CAISESKGLGGNEQFF. Here the CDR3 DNA reads TGTGCCATCAGTGAGTCGAAGGGACTAGGGGGGAATGAGCAGTTCTTC.

The V and J genes are TRBV28 and TRBJ2-2; D is uncertain. Trimming left V 3 bases short and J 6 bases short, with 8 bases between. This CDR3 contains 13 residues. The germline V gene has CDR1 MDHEN and CDR2 SYDVKM. The CDR3 sequence is CASSFLEAGELFF. The CDR3, as DNA: TGTGCCAGCAGTTTCCTCGAGGCCGGGGAGCTGTTTTTT. Supplemented by reference TRBV28 and TRBJ2-2, the full variable domain reads DVKVTQSSRYLVKRTGEKVFLECVQDMDHENMFWYRQDPGLGLRLIYFSYDVKMKEKGDIPEGYSVSREKKERFSLILESASTNQTSMYLCASSFLEAGELFFGEGSRLTVL.